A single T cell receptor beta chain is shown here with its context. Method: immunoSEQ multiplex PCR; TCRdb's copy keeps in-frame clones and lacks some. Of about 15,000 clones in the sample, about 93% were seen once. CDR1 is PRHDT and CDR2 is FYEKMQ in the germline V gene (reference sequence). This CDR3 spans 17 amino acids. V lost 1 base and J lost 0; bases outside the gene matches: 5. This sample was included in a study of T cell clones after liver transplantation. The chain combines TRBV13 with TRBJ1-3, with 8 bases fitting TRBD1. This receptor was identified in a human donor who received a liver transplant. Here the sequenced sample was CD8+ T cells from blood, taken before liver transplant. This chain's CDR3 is CASSLAGTGNSGNTIYF. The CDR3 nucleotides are TGTGCCAGCAGCTTAGCCGGGACAGGCAACTCTGGAAACACCATATATTTT.